Listed here are 17 T cell receptor beta chains from one sample, sequenced in a study of T-cell reconstitution after alpha-beta-depleted transplantation in children. Unique molecular identifiers were incorporated into the prepared TCRbeta library. TCRdb redid the calling of the PCR reads with MiXCR, one entry per CDR3 protein. The sample records 440,000 or so distinct CDR3 sequences, around 46% being singletons. This material consisted of PBMCs, taken before TCRalphabeta/CD19-depleted stem cell transplant. The receptors were sampled from a girl aged 2-15 years with aplastic anemia, due to receive a stem cell transplant.

This clonotype was recorded at least ten times. The chain links TRBV4-3 to TRBJ1-2, with a possible D match to TRBD1 (5 bases). CDR1 is LGHNA, CDR2 YSLEER, per germline. The CDR3 spans 14 residues. V lost 0 bases, J lost 4 bases, and 9 bases lay in between. CDR3: CASSQDRGGYGYTF. In DNA form, the CDR3 reads TGCGCCAGCAGCCAAGATAGGGGAGGCTATGGCTACACCTTC.

This clonotype has a handful of counts. The rearrangement uses TRBV6-1 and TRBJ2-1; a possible D gene is TRBD1 (5 bases). The CDR3 has 13 residues. The germline V gene encodes CDR1 MNHNS and CDR2 SASEGT. Trimming took off 5 bases at V and 5 bases at J, with 10 bases between the two ends. CDR3 nucleotide sequence: TGTGCCAGCAGTAGACAGATAAACAATGAGCAGTTCTTC. This gives the protein CASSRQINNEQFF.

The chain links TRBV20-1 to TRBJ2-5; 7 bases line up with TRBD2. Per germline, CDR1 DFQATT and CDR2 SNEGSKA (reference sequence). The CDR3 contains 12 residues. CDR3 bases: TGCGCCGTGCTAGCGGACGAAGAGACCCAGTACTTC. This codes for CAVLADEETQYF.

This clonotype was counted a single time. This sequence joins TRBV30 and TRBJ2-7, with TRBD2 matching over 10 bases. CDR3 size: 16 residues. Germline CDR1 GTSNPN, CDR2 SVGIG (reference sequence). The ends lost 0 bases at V and 7 bases at J; junction bases unmatched: 12. CDR3 nucleotides: TGTGCCTGGAGTGTACCTTGGCTAGCGGGAGTGGGGGAGCAGTACTTC. This sequence encodes CAWSVPWLAGVGEQYF.

The chain couples TRBV30 to TRBJ2-3; either TRBD1 or TRBD2 may fit D (6 bases each). Germline V gives CDR1 GTSNPN, CDR2 SVGIG (reference sequence). CDR3 length equals 14 residues. Trimming took 1 base from V and 2 from J, leaving 10 bases between them. CDR3 in DNA: TGTGCCTGGAGTGGACGGGGGCCCACAGATACGCAGTATTTT. It specifies CAWSGRGPTDTQYF. Based on the CDR3 plus reference TRBV30 and TRBJ2-3, the full variable domain is SQTIHQWPATLVQPVGSPLSLECTVEGTSNPNLYWYRQAAGRGLQLLFYSVGIGQISSEVPQNLSASRPQDRQFILSSKKLLLSDSGFYLCAWSGRGPTDTQYFGPGTRLTVL.

The V and J genes are TRBV7-9 and TRBJ2-5, with no clear D. V was shortened by 5 bases and J by 5 bases, with 9 bases between the two germline ends. This CDR3 is built from 12 residues. The germline gives CDR1 SEHNR, CDR2 FQNEAQ (reference sequence). The CDR3 nucleotides read TGTGCCAGCAGCGTATACGAGGAGACCCAGTACTTC. Residues: CASSVYEETQYF.

This clonotype was seen ten or more times. The chain is built from TRBV15 and TRBJ2-1, with TRBD1 matching 8 bases. This CDR3 is 15 amino acids long. V shed 5 bases, J shed 15 bases, and the junction held 18 bases outside the gene matches. In germline, CDR1 is LNHNV, CDR2 YYDKDF (reference sequence). This CDR3 reads CATSPRTGTGLRRFF. For the CDR3, the DNA is TGTGCCACCAGCCCACGGACAGGGACGGGCCTTAGGCGGTTCTTC. Full variable domain (missing parts from reference TRBV15 and TRBJ2-1): DAMVIQNPRYQVTQFGKPVTLSCSQTLNHNVMYWYQQKSSQAPKLLFHYYDKDFNNEADTPDNFQSRRPNTSFCFLDIRSPGLGDTAMYLCATSPRTGTGLRRFFGPGTRLTVL.

This clonotype was recorded at least ten times. For the CDR3, the DNA is TGTGCCAGCTCACCAAAAGGGCGCGACTACGAGCAGTACTTC. Amino acid sequence: CASSPKGRDYEQYF. This chain links TRBV18 with TRBJ2-7; D is uncertain. The CDR3 covers 14 residues. Germline assignment: CDR1 KGHSH and CDR2 LQKENI. V shed 2 bases and J shed 3 bases, with 11 bases lying between them. The full variable domain, in which reference TRBV18 and TRBJ2-7 provide the parts outside the CDR3, is NAGVMQNPRHLVRRRGQEARLRCSPMKGHSHVYWYRQLPEEGLKFMVYLQKENIIDESGMPKERFSAEFPKEGPSILRIQQVVRGDSAAYFCASSPKGRDYEQYFGPGTRLTVT.

At least ten counts were recorded for this clonotype. This chain uses TRBV4-2 with TRBJ1-5; the D gene is possibly TRBD1 (5 bases). V dropped 3 bases and J dropped 5 bases, with 5 bases sitting between them. Germline assignment: CDR1 LGHNA and CDR2 YNFKEQ. This CDR3 has 12 residues. The CDR3 region is CASSQGDQPQHF. In DNA, the CDR3 is TGTGCCAGCAGCCAGGGGGATCAGCCCCAGCATTTT.

This clonotype appeared many times. CDR3 loop: CASSFLGVETQYF. The DNA of the CDR3 is TGTGCCAGCAGTTTCCTGGGAGTGGAGACCCAGTACTTC. The chain uses TRBV12-3 or TRBV12-4 and TRBJ2-5, with D possibly matching TRBD2 (5 bases). The germline V and J ends were trimmed by 3 bases and 5 bases, with 10 bases remaining between them. The CDR3 sequence is 13 residues long.

This clonotype was detected a few times. The chain couples TRBV7-2 to TRBJ2-5, with 9 positions matching TRBD2. V shed 1 base, J shed 4 bases, and the junction held 4 bases outside the gene matches. The CDR3 consists of 15 residues. Germline CDR1 reads SGHTA; CDR2 reads FQGNSA. Here the CDR3 reads CASSLGSGSRETQYF. The CDR3 bases are TGTGCCAGCAGCTTAGGTAGCGGGAGCAGAGAGACCCAGTACTTC.

This clonotype was observed a few times. This sequence joins TRBV9 and TRBJ1-1; D is possibly TRBD1 (5 bases). The CDR3 spans 14 residues. CDR1 and CDR2 (germline): SGDLS, YYNGEE. V was trimmed by 0 bases and J by 5 bases, leaving 11 bases between them. CDR3 DNA: TGTGCCAGCAGCGTAGGGAGCAGGGTGACTGAAGCTTTCTTT. This sequence encodes CASSVGSRVTEAFF. Using reference TRBV9 and TRBJ1-1 for the parts outside the CDR3, the full variable domain is DSGVTQTPKHLITATGQRVTLRCSPRSGDLSVYWYQQSLDQGLQFLIQYYNGEERAKGNILERFSAQQFPDLHSELNLSSLELGDSALYFCASSVGSRVTEAFFGQGTRLTVV.

This clonotype was counted ten times or more. The V call is TRBV29-1, the J call TRBJ1-2; possible D gene TRBD1, 6 bases. V was trimmed by 1 base and J by 7 bases, leaving 19 bases between them. Germline V lookup: CDR1 SQVTM, CDR2 ANQGSEA. The CDR3 extends over 15 amino acids. CDR3 protein: CSVEVQDSGAVGYTF. CDR3 sequence (DNA): TGCAGCGTTGAAGTTCAGGATTCGGGGGCTGTTGGCTACACCTTC. Based on the CDR3 plus reference TRBV29-1 and TRBJ1-2, the full variable domain is SAVISQKPSRDICQRGTSLTIQCQVDSQVTMMFWYRQQPGQSLTLIATANQGSEATYESGFVIDKFPISRPNLTFSTLTVSNMSPEDSSIYLCSVEVQDSGAVGYTFGSGTRLTVV.

In this sample, this clonotype turned up many times. The chain is built from TRBV29-1 and TRBJ2-5; D is unresolved. The V end was cut by 5 bases, the J end by 4 bases, with 5 bases between. Germline V gives CDR1 SQVTM, CDR2 ANQGSEA. The CDR3 spans 10 residues. Here the CDR3 reads CSVQTETQYF. In DNA form, the CDR3 reads TGCAGCGTTCAAACAGAGACCCAGTACTTC.

This clonotype appeared a few times. CDR3 in amino acids: CSAQGGEYQETQYF. The DNA for the CDR3 is TGCAGTGCTCAAGGTGGGGAGTATCAAGAGACCCAGTACTTC. The chain has TRBV20-1 and TRBJ2-5; possibly TRBD2 for D (5 bases). CDR1 is DFQATT and CDR2 is SNEGSKA in the germline V gene (reference sequence). Trimming took 5 bases from V and 2 from J, leaving 15 bases between them. The CDR3 length is 14 residues.

The chain couples TRBV3-1 to TRBJ2-1, with 10 nucleotides matching TRBD2. The CDR3 covers 15 residues. Germline lookup yields CDR1 LGHDT and CDR2 YNNKEL (reference sequence). The junction had 12 bases not matched to a gene; V was cut back by 4 bases and J by 12 bases. This CDR3 is CASSRGNPSGSRQFF. CDR3 bases: TGTGCCAGCAGCCGAGGCAACCCTAGCGGGAGTAGGCAGTTCTTC.

The chain uses TRBV20-1 and TRBJ2-5; the D call may be TRBD1 or TRBD2 (5 bases each). V was shortened by 5 bases and J by 7 bases, with 20 bases between the two germline ends. This CDR3 is built from 14 residues. Germline CDR1 DFQATT, CDR2 SNEGSKA (reference sequence). CDR3 DNA: TGCAGTGCTGAGAGGAGAAGATCTGGGGGGACCCAGTACTTC. The encoded protein is CSAERRRSGGTQYF.